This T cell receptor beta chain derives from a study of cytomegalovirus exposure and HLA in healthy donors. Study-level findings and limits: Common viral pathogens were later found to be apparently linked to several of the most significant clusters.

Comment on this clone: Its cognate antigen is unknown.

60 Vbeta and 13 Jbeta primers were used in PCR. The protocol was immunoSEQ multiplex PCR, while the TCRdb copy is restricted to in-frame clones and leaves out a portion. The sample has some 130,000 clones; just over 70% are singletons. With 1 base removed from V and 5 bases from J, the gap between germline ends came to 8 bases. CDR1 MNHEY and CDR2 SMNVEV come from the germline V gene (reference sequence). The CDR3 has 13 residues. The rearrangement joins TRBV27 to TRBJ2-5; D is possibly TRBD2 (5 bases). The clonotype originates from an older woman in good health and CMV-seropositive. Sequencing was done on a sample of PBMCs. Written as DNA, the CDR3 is TGTGCCAGCAGTTTATTTTCGGGGGAGACCCAGTACTTC. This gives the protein CASSLFSGETQYF.